The 5 T cell receptor beta chains given below trace back to one sample, sequenced in a study of blood T cell repertoires in COVID-19. The protocol was immunoSEQ multiplex PCR, while the TCRdb copy is restricted to in-frame clones and leaves out a portion. Seen here are under 450,000 clones, roughly four fifths observed once, and the top ten hold approximately 5%. Sequencing input: PBMCs or T cells enriched from blood (not recorded which). Receptor source: a woman aged 45 to 65 who had recovered from COVID-19.

The chain is built from TRBV18 and TRBJ1-1; D possibly corresponds to TRBD1 (5 bases). Looked up from germline, CDR1 is KGHSH and CDR2 is LQKENI. The CDR3 loop spans 14 amino acids. With 6 bases removed from V and 5 bases from J, the gap between germline ends came to 16 bases. The CDR3 region has the DNA TGTGCCAGCTCCCAAAGTCCAGGGCGAACTGAAGCTTTCTTT. Translated, it gives CASSQSPGRTEAFF.

The CDR3 here is CAWSVGQGHTEAFF. DNA of the CDR3: TGTGCCTGGAGTGTGGGTCAGGGGCACACTGAAGCTTTCTTT. The chain has TRBV30 and TRBJ1-1; tentative D call: TRBD1 (6 bases). This CDR3 spans 14 amino acids. V lost 0 bases to trimming and J lost 3 bases, with 11 bases between them. Germline values: CDR1 GTSNPN, CDR2 SVGIG (reference sequence).

The chain employs TRBV4-3 and TRBJ2-7, with D unresolved. Trimming pared 0 bases from V and 3 bases from J, leaving 15 bases between. Germline values: CDR1 LGHNA, CDR2 YSLEER. The CDR3 is made up of 16 amino acids. CDR3 sequence: CASSQERYRNLYEQYF. The CDR3 DNA follows: TGCGCCAGCAGCCAAGAGAGATACAGAAACCTCTACGAGCAGTACTTC.

This chain joins TRBV7-2 and TRBJ1-1; no reliable D call. This CDR3 is 15 amino acids long. The V end lost 0 bases, the J end lost 7 bases, and 15 bases lay between the germline ends. Germline V gene lookup returns CDR1 SGHTA and CDR2 FQGNSA. CDR3 in amino acids: CASSLALAATDEAFF. Written as DNA, the CDR3 is TGTGCCAGCAGCTTAGCGTTGGCGGCAACGGATGAAGCTTTCTTT.

The chain couples TRBV6-2 or TRBV6-3 to TRBJ1-1; 8 nucleotides align to TRBD1. The CDR3 sequence is 14 residues long. Germline loops: CDR1 MNHEY, CDR2 SVGEGT. V was pared by 4 bases and J by 6 bases, with 7 bases of the junction left unmatched. The CDR3 protein is CASSFNDRGPEAFF. The CDR3 DNA sequence: TGTGCCAGCAGTTTCAACGACAGGGGACCTGAAGCTTTCTTT.